The 25 T cell receptor beta chains below were found in one sample sequenced in a study of cytomegalovirus exposure and HLA in healthy donors. The PCR used 60 Vbeta and 13 Jbeta primers. Measured with immunoSEQ multiplex PCR; TCRdb has only the in-frame clones, and not every one. The table has about 150,000 clones, approximately 88% seen once. The sample consisted of PBMCs. These TCRs come from a woman between 18 and 29 years old in good health and CMV-seronegative.

The chain uses TRBV13 and TRBJ2-1; perhaps TRBD2 as D (7 bases). The CDR3 runs 15 residues. Trimming cost V 1 base and J 2 bases, with 9 bases left between them. Per germline, CDR1 PRHDT and CDR2 FYEKMQ (reference sequence). The CDR3 DNA reads as TGTGCCAGCAGCTTAGCGGGGGGCCCCTACAATGAGCAGTTCTTC. Protein: CASSLAGGPYNEQFF.

V usage is TRBV5-1 and J usage is TRBJ1-6; D is undetermined. From germline, CDR1 is SGHRS and CDR2 YFSETQ. Trimming left V 0 bases short and J 3 bases short, with 10 bases between. CDR3 size: 16 residues. CDR3 in DNA: TGCGCCAGCAGCTTGGGGGCACCAGGCTATAATTCACCCCTCCACTTT. Translated: CASSLGAPGYNSPLHF.

This clone has a handful of counts. The J gene is TRBJ1-5, the V gene TRBV10-3; TRBD1 might be the D (6 bases). The CDR3 loop spans 15 amino acids. V lost 2 bases to trimming and J lost 7 bases, with 15 bases between them. Germline CDR1 reads ENHRY; CDR2 reads SYGVKD. The CDR3 here is CAISETTGLGQPQHF. DNA of the CDR3: TGTGCCATCAGTGAGACCACAGGGCTGGGGCAGCCCCAGCATTTT.

This chain connects TRBV19 to TRBJ2-3, with 7 bases lining up with TRBD1. Germline trimming cut 3 bases from V and 6 bases from J; bases unmatched to any gene: 9. The CDR3 length is 15 residues. In germline, CDR1 is LNHDA, CDR2 SQIVND (reference sequence). This CDR3 reads CASSIKDRAIDTQYF. As DNA, the CDR3 is TGTGCCAGTAGTATCAAAGACAGGGCTATCGATACGCAGTATTTT.

The chain couples TRBV5-1 to TRBJ1-6; D is possibly TRBD1 (5 bases). Germline assignment: CDR1 SGHRS and CDR2 YFSETQ. CDR3 length: 16 amino acids. The V end was cut by 5 bases, the J end by 7 bases, with 19 bases between. The CDR3 DNA sequence: TGCGCCAGCAGTGGGGGACTTGGGGACGGGAATTCACCCCTCCACTTT. This translates into CASSGGLGDGNSPLHF.

Only one count was recorded for this clone. The chain combines TRBV18 with TRBJ1-1; D is perhaps TRBD1 (6 bases). Trimming took off 6 bases at V and 13 bases at J, with 21 bases between the two ends. The CDR3 is made up of 13 amino acids. The germline V gene encodes CDR1 KGHSH and CDR2 LQKENI. CDR3 bases: TGTGCCAGCTCGAGAATTCTTGGGGAGGGGGATTTCTTT. This gives the protein CASSRILGEGDFF.

This chain connects TRBV12-5 to TRBJ1-5, with D possibly being TRBD1 (6 bases). The CDR3 runs to 15 residues. Germline-derived CDR1 and CDR2 are LGHNT and FRNRAP. The ends were cut back, 4 bases at V and 6 bases at J, with 16 bases in the middle. The CDR3: CASGSPSQGSQPQHF. The CDR3 coding sequence is TGTGCTAGTGGTTCCCCCTCACAGGGAAGTCAGCCCCAGCATTTT.

This clone was recorded a few times. V usage is TRBV19 and J usage is TRBJ2-1; 9 bases match TRBD2. In germline, CDR1 is LNHDA, CDR2 SQIVND (reference sequence). Trimming took 3 bases from V and 7 from J; bases not matched to a gene: 7. This CDR3 spans 15 amino acids. CDR3 sequence: CASSIAGGPFNEQFF. The CDR3 DNA reads as TGTGCCAGTAGTATCGCGGGGGGGCCATTTAATGAGCAGTTCTTC.

J is TRBJ2-7 and V is TRBV4-1; D not resolved. The CDR3 is 14 residues long. Looked up from germline, CDR1 is MGHRA and CDR2 is YSYEKL. V dropped 0 bases and J dropped 2 bases, with 8 bases sitting between them. This CDR3 is CASSQDWAAYEQYF. The CDR3 nucleotides read TGCGCCAGCAGCCAAGATTGGGCAGCCTACGAGCAGTACTTC.

This chain connects TRBV13 to TRBJ2-1, with 8 bases identical to TRBD2. This CDR3 is built from 14 residues. Germline V gene sequence: CDR1 PRHDT, CDR2 FYEKMQ (reference sequence). The J segment lost 8 bases and the V segment lost 2 bases, leaving 5 bases of the junction unmatched. The CDR3 coding sequence is TGTGCCAGCAGCTTATTAGCGGGGTTGGATGAGCAGTTCTTC. It encodes CASSLLAGLDEQFF.

The rearrangement joins TRBV19 to TRBJ1-2, with TRBD1 matching over 9 bases. Germline lookup yields CDR1 LNHDA and CDR2 SQIVND (reference sequence). CDR3 length equals 14 residues. V gave up 5 bases and J gave up 7 bases; unmatched junction bases: 8. As DNA, the CDR3 is TGTGCCAGTAGTCTCGACAGGGGGGTTTCTGGCTACACCTTC. It encodes CASSLDRGVSGYTF.

This chain joins TRBV6-5 and TRBJ1-5; D is undetermined. The CDR3 covers 14 residues. In germline, CDR1 is MNHEY, CDR2 SVGAGI. V was trimmed by 2 bases and J by 9 bases, leaving 14 bases between them. The CDR3 here is CASSYAGYGTPQHF. CDR3 sequence (DNA): TGTGCCAGCAGTTACGCGGGGTATGGAACGCCCCAGCATTTT.

This clone has only a few counts. The rearrangement joins TRBV19 to TRBJ1-2, with 8 bases aligning to TRBD1. CDR1 LNHDA and CDR2 SQIVND come from the germline V gene (reference sequence). This CDR3 is 14 amino acids long. V shed 10 bases and J 2 bases; nucleotides not matched to a gene: 9. In DNA form, the CDR3 reads TGTGCCACCAACCGGGACAGGCGAAACTATGGCTACACCTTC. The encoded protein is CATNRDRRNYGYTF.

This rearrangement joins TRBV9 to TRBJ2-1; D perhaps matches TRBD2 (6 bases). The CDR3 consists of 16 residues. Per the germline V gene, CDR1 is SGDLS and CDR2 is YYNGEE. V was shortened by 0 bases and J by 1 base, with 11 bases between the two germline ends. Here the CDR3 DNA reads TGTGCCAGCAGCGTAGGAACTAGCCCTTCCTACAATGAGCAGTTCTTC. It specifies CASSVGTSPSYNEQFF.

This clone came up a few times. The chain uses TRBV5-4 and TRBJ2-1; a possible D gene is TRBD1 (6 bases). The length of the CDR3 is 15 residues. Looked up from germline, CDR1 is SGHNT and CDR2 is YYREEE (reference sequence). Trimming removed 3 bases from V and 5 bases from J, with 15 bases in between. This CDR3 is CASSSGQLSNNEQFF. The DNA of the CDR3 is TGTGCCAGCAGCTCGGGACAACTATCGAACAATGAGCAGTTCTTC.

The chain couples TRBV19 to TRBJ1-2; 7 bases align to TRBD1. The germline CDR1 and CDR2 sequences are LNHDA and SQIVND (reference sequence). The CDR3 loop spans 16 amino acids. Trimming at V came to 6 bases and at J to 7 bases, leaving 17 bases not matched to a gene. The DNA of the CDR3 is TGTGCCAGTAGACAAAGGGGGCGAGACCTAAGAAGTGGCTACACCTTC. Translation: CASRQRGRDLRSGYTF.

The chain is built from TRBV30 and TRBJ1-1, with D tentatively TRBD1 (6 bases). CDR3 length: 15 amino acids. V lost 0 bases and J lost 6, with 17 bases in between. Per the germline V gene, CDR1 is GTSNPN and CDR2 is SVGIG (reference sequence). CDR3 coding DNA: TGTGCCTGGAGTGTACTTAGGACAGTTAGGGCTGAAGCTTTCTTT. The encoded protein is CAWSVLRTVRAEAFF.

This clone has just a few counts. The V gene is TRBV5-1, the J gene TRBJ2-1; TRBD1 matches at 7 bases. CDR1 and CDR2 from the germline V gene are SGHRS and YFSETQ. After removal of 1 base from V and 7 bases from J, the junction contained 2 bases not matched to a gene. This CDR3 region has 13 residues. CDR3 DNA sequence: TGCGCCAGCAGCTTGACAGGGGTGAATGAGCAGTTCTTC. This gives the protein CASSLTGVNEQFF.

This clone was counted a single time. The chain links TRBV14 to TRBJ1-6, with D unclear. Deletions cut 1 base from V and 9 bases from J, with 10 bases between. CDR1 and CDR2 (germline): SGHDN, FVKESK. CDR3 size: 14 residues. CDR3 loop: CASSQVGFSSPLHF. CDR3 DNA: TGTGCCAGCAGCCAAGTGGGCTTCAGTTCACCCCTCCACTTT.

The rearrangement links TRBV19 to TRBJ1-1, with D possibly being TRBD1 (6 bases). The CDR3 runs to 14 residues. Germline V CDR1 and CDR2: LNHDA, SQIVND (reference sequence). Between the trimmed V and J ends, which lost 3 bases and 0 bases, there was a span of 8 bases. As DNA, the CDR3 is TGTGCCAGTAGTATGAGGGGGTTGAACACTGAAGCTTTCTTT. This codes for CASSMRGLNTEAFF.

V gene TRBV19 combines with J gene TRBJ1-2; a weak D match, TRBD1 (5 bases). The CDR3 has 14 amino acids. Germline loops: CDR1 LNHDA, CDR2 SQIVND (reference sequence). V lost 0 bases and J 9 bases, leaving 14 bases between the germline ends. The CDR3 DNA reads as TGTGCCAGTAGTATAGATCCCGCAGGGCGGCGCTACACCTTC. Its protein product is CASSIDPAGRRYTF.

This chain links TRBV2 with TRBJ1-1; D uncertain. Germline-derived CDR1 and CDR2 are SNHLY and FYNNEI. Trimming took off 1 base at V and 11 bases at J, with 11 bases between the two ends. The CDR3 spans 12 residues. CDR3 loop: CASSEVNREAFF. CDR3 in DNA: TGTGCCAGCAGTGAAGTCAATAGGGAGGCTTTCTTT.

The chain links TRBV7-2 to TRBJ2-1; a possible D gene is TRBD2 (6 bases). There are 14 residues in the CDR3. CDR1 is SGHTA and CDR2 is FQGNSA in the germline V gene. The V and J ends lost 3 bases and 4 bases respectively, with 10 bases between them. This CDR3 is CASSFGGPYNEQFF. In DNA form, the CDR3 reads TGTGCCAGCAGCTTCGGAGGGCCGTACAATGAGCAGTTCTTC.

The rearrangement uses TRBV5-6 and TRBJ2-7, with 10 nucleotides matching TRBD2. V gave up 2 bases and J gave up 0 bases; unmatched junction bases: 5. Germline V gene lookup returns CDR1 SGHDT and CDR2 YYEEEE. This CDR3 spans 16 amino acids. Written as DNA, the CDR3 is TGTGCCAGCAGCTTCGGGCTAGCGGGGGCCTCCTACGAGCAGTACTTC. It is translated as CASSFGLAGASYEQYF.

This chain links TRBV9 with TRBJ2-1; 7 bases match TRBD1. The junction had 18 bases not matched to a gene; V was cut back by 0 bases and J by 3 bases. The germline gives CDR1 SGDLS, CDR2 YYNGEE. The CDR3 spans 20 residues. CDR3 residues: CASSVGVRSGGFKNYNEQFF. The CDR3 nucleotides are TGTGCCAGCAGCGTAGGTGTCCGCTCAGGGGGTTTTAAGAACTACAATGAGCAGTTCTTC.